The T cell receptor (beta chain) under discussion was sequenced for a study of neurological immune-mediated disorders (dated by TCRdb to the late 2010s). In terms of the full investigation: Among the approximately 35 multiple sclerosis patients, relapsing-remitting MS accounted for about 31 and secondary progressive MS accounted for 3. The study compared peripheral blood TCR-beta repertoires of HTLV-I-associated myelopathy (HAM/TSP) patients, multiple sclerosis patients and healthy controls using UMI-based sequencing. Longitudinal samples, technical triplicates and paired sorted CD4+ and CD8+ T-cell subsets, alongside PBMC samples, were included among the 106 TCR-beta libraries. Of the 68 subjects in the cohort, about 14 were HAM/TSP patients, roughly 35 were multiple sclerosis patients, and approximately 20 were healthy controls.

This clonotype was seen ten or more times. The specificity of this receptor is unknown. Base quality data are lacking; no much larger clone is found one base away. To synthesize cDNA, template-switch 5'RACE was performed with a primer carrying a 10-nucleotide random unique molecular identifier so that each TCR transcript was tagged. Every sequencing run yielded over 180 million TCR-beta sequences covering 15-18 subjects. Total RNA was extracted with the RNeasy kit. TCR-beta VDJ regions were amplified with primers for the TCR constant region and the 5'RACE anchor, using the KAPA Real-time Library Amplification kit. Sample indexes and Illumina adaptors were added in a first PCR, and a second PCR then increased library yield. After Ampure bead purification, the roughly 650 bp TCR product was size-selected on a 2% E-gel SizeSelection system. Library quality was checked on a Bioanalyzer, concentration was measured with Qubit, and libraries were quantified with the Kapa Library Quantification kit before pooling. An Illumina HiSeq 2500 sequenced the libraries paired-end 2 x 150 bp. To increase sequence diversity, about 23-32% phiX was spiked into each library pool. As for how the authors treated the data: The UMI-based MiGEC pipeline processed quality-filtered reads and removed over 85% of raw TCR sequences during error correction. VDJ genes were aligned to IMGT germline references, and clonotypes were defined by unique CDR3 amino acid sequence plus V-J genes. VDJtools evaluated clonal expansion, Shannon diversity and CDR3 relatedness (CalcPairwiseDistances, ClusterSamples); CLCbio workbench built phylogenetic trees. Using coefficient-of-variation modelling across technical triplicates, the study counted a clone as expanded if it had at least 8 unique UMIs. TCRdb cleaned the public reads at Q25 with fastp, built clones with MiXCR and kept in-frame beta chains. CDR3 protein duplicates are merged, each entry listing the most common genes and DNA. These V and J calls originate from TCRdb's pipeline instead of the authors' own analysis. The sample has about 21,000 distinct CDR3 sequences on record, 15% to 20% of them singletons. Together, the top ten hold 6.5% to 9.5% of the sample.

For the sorted-subset TCR libraries, the starting material was roughly 1 million sorted CD4+ or CD8+ T cells. The multiple sclerosis patients were enrolled in a US clinical protocol that used magnetic resonance imaging to evaluate disease progression. Peripheral blood underwent Ficoll-Hypaque density gradient centrifugation to isolate PBMCs, which were then cryopreserved in liquid nitrogen. Paired sorted CD4+ and CD8+ subsets came from healthy controls, HAM/TSP patients and MS patients. V is pared back by 7 bases and J by 5 bases, with 17 bases lying between the germline termini. CDR1 and CDR2, per the germline V gene, are SGHVS and FQNEAQ. The CDR3, cysteine through phenylalanine, is 14 amino acids long. The DNA shown is the 42-base CDR3, in frame from base 1. What the study reported, not specific to this receptor: No identical CDR3 amino acid sequences were found to be shared among expanded clones across subjects, suggesting that TCR-beta repertoires were private in all groups. No clinical or MRI features were associated with the MS cluster, and the authors said that larger cohorts are needed. Phylogenetic analysis grouped repertoires from 18 of 34 MS patients into a cluster of related CDR3 sequences, suggesting a possible repertoire-level signature. The highest TCR clonal expansion was observed in HAM/TSP patients, whereas the lowest was observed in MS patients, even when compared with healthy controls.

In this chain, TRBV7-8 is recombined with TRBJ2-5; the D gene is perhaps TRBD2, from 6 matching bases. The specimen was CD8+ T cells from blood. The clonotype was recovered from a woman under 30 with multiple sclerosis. The CDR3 protein sequence reads: CASTAPGVVETQYF. The nucleotides are TGTGCCAGCACCGCGCCGGGGGTTGTGGAGACCCAGTACTTC.